The source of this TCR beta chain is a study of patients and donors after allogeneic stem cell transplantation. TCRdb called the RT-PCR reads again in MiXCR, with one record for every CDR3 protein. This table holds about 160,000 distinct CDR3 sequences, over 30% found once. The sequencing sample was made of blood, either unsorted or a sorted T cell fraction (not recorded which). This clonotype originated in a human donor who was either an allogeneic HSCT recipient or a stem cell or donor lymphocyte infusion donor (not recorded which). It is not recorded whose cells these are; they may come from a transplant donor.

Here the CDR3 reads CASSYSAGGGSIYSPLHF. As DNA, the CDR3 is TGTGCCAGCAGCTACTCGGCCGGGGGGGGCTCTATTTATTCACCCCTCCACTTT. The chain uses TRBV27 and TRBJ1-6, with D perhaps TRBD1 (6 bases). Between the trimmed V and J ends, which lost 6 bases and 8 bases, there was a span of 26 bases. Germline assignment: CDR1 MNHEY and CDR2 SMNVEV (reference sequence). This CDR3 contains 18 residues.